Here is one T cell receptor beta chain with its context. Its antigen is still unknown. V lost 3 bases and J 9 bases, leaving 9 bases between the germline ends. The CDR3 has 12 amino acids. Germline CDR1 and CDR2: GTSNPN and SVGIG (reference sequence). Primers for the PCR totalled 60 Vbeta and 13 Jbeta. Clones were sequenced by immunoSEQ multiplex PCR, and TCRdb holds only the in-frame ones, with some missing. The sample includes approximately 100,000 clones, about 81% of them seen just once. The sample comes from a study of cytomegalovirus exposure and HLA in healthy donors. Study-level points and caveats: In a later analysis, compared with equally common non-associated chains, HLA-associated beta chains were more expanded. Data from an earlier analysis indicated that most TCR beta V segments were productive either about 87% or about 30% of the time.

The origin of this receptor is a man aged 40-49 years in good health and CMV-seronegative. The sequencing input was PBMCs. This sequence joins TRBV30 and TRBJ1-6; D might be TRBD1 (5 bases). The CDR3 spells CAWSVGVSPLHF. DNA for the CDR3: TGTGCCTGGAGCGTAGGGGTTTCACCCCTCCACTTT.